Presented here are 14 T cell receptor beta chains from one specimen sequenced in a study of blood T cell repertoires in COVID-19. TCRdb keeps only in-frame clones here, not all; method: immunoSEQ multiplex PCR. In the table there are around 130,000 clones, over 80% of which are singletons. The source material was peripheral blood. The receptors originated from a man in his thirties or forties with COVID-19, enrolled during active disease.

V is TRBV9 and J is TRBJ2-5; 12 bases align to TRBD1. This CDR3 is 16 amino acids long. V trimming: 1 base; J trimming: 5 bases; junction bases outside the gene matches: 6. Germline CDR1 is SGDLS and CDR2 is YYNGEE. The CDR3 region has the DNA TGTGCCAGCAGCGTATCCGGGACAGGGGGCATGGAGACCCAGTACTTC. Translated: CASSVSGTGGMETQYF. Drawing the rest from reference TRBV9 and TRBJ2-5, the complete variable domain is DSGVTQTPKHLITATGQRVTLRCSPRSGDLSVYWYQQSLDQGLQFLIQYYNGEERAKGNILERFSAQQFPDLHSELNLSSLELGDSALYFCASSVSGTGGMETQYFGPGTRLLVL.

V is TRBV29-1 and J is TRBJ2-1; 16 bases line up with TRBD2. Looked up from germline, CDR1 is SQVTM and CDR2 is ANQGSEA. This CDR3 is built from 21 residues. Germline trimming cut 1 base from V and 6 bases from J; bases unmatched to any gene: 18. Here the CDR3 reads CSVEVWDSGTSGRGIFNEQFF. CDR3 bases: TGCAGCGTTGAAGTGTGGGACTCCGGGACTAGCGGGAGGGGAATTTTCAATGAGCAGTTCTTC.

This clone was detected a few times. This chain joins TRBV3-1 (or the pseudogene TRBV3-2) and TRBJ2-1; tentative D call: TRBD2 (6 bases). Germline V gives CDR1 LGHDT, CDR2 YNNKEL (reference sequence). Trimming removed 2 bases at V and 12 bases at J, with 14 bases between. CDR3 length: 13 residues. The CDR3 region is CASSQTSYQGQFF. For the CDR3, the DNA is TGTGCCAGCAGCCAAACTAGCTACCAAGGGCAGTTCTTC.

This clone was seen only once. The genes are TRBV28 and TRBJ1-4; 8 bases match TRBD1. The CDR3 loop spans 17 amino acids. Germline CDR1 is MDHEN and CDR2 is SYDVKM. Trimming at V came to 4 bases and at J to 6 bases, leaving 13 bases not matched to a gene. This CDR3 is CASSSAGAGGPDEKLFF. Here the CDR3 DNA reads TGTGCCAGCAGTTCTGCGGGCGCAGGGGGCCCCGATGAAAAACTGTTTTTT. Full variable domain (rest looked up from reference TRBV28 and TRBJ1-4): DVKVTQSSRYLVKRTGEKVFLECVQDMDHENMFWYRQDPGLGLRLIYFSYDVKMKEKGDIPEGYSVSREKKERFSLILESASTNQTSMYLCASSSAGAGGPDEKLFFGSGTQLSVL.

V usage is TRBV5-5 and J usage is TRBJ1-2; 12 bases are a match to TRBD1. V lost 4 bases, J lost 5 bases, and 6 bases stayed unmatched. CDR1 SGHKS and CDR2 YYEKEE come from the germline V gene (reference sequence). This CDR3 comprises 15 residues. The CDR3 nucleotides are TGTGCCAGCAGCGAGGGACAGGGGGCTCATTATGGCTACACCTTC. It encodes CASSEGQGAHYGYTF.

The V and J genes are TRBV6-5 and TRBJ1-3; D possibly corresponds to TRBD1 (5 bases). Trimming pared 6 bases from V and 0 bases from J, leaving 12 bases between. This CDR3 has 15 residues. Looked up from germline, CDR1 is MNHEY and CDR2 is SVGAGI. The CDR3 is CASSPDRLSGNTIYF. CDR3 bases: TGTGCCAGCAGCCCCGACAGACTCTCTGGAAACACCATATATTTT.

Worth noting for this clone: This specimen includes other DNA sequences encoding the same CDR3. The rearrangement uses TRBV9 and TRBJ2-3, with D perhaps TRBD2 (6 bases). Looked up from germline, CDR1 is SGDLS and CDR2 is YYNGEE. V gave up 3 bases and J gave up 3 bases, with 11 bases separating them. This CDR3 comprises 14 residues. CDR3: CASSAGVRTDTQYF. The DNA for the CDR3 is TGTGCCAGCAGCGCGGGAGTAAGGACAGATACGCAGTATTTT.

The J gene is TRBJ2-2, the V gene TRBV19, with TRBD2 as a possible D gene (6 bases). Trimming stripped 6 bases from V and 2 bases from J, with 10 bases between. Germline CDR1 reads LNHDA; CDR2 reads SQIVND (reference sequence). The CDR3 covers 14 residues. CDR3 residues: CASSIGSNTGELFF. In nucleotides, the CDR3 is TGTGCCAGTAGCATCGGGAGTAACACCGGGGAGCTGTTTTTT.

The V gene is TRBV30, the J gene TRBJ1-2; D remains unclear. This CDR3 is built from 13 residues. Trimming left V 0 bases short and J 1 base short, with 6 bases between. From germline, CDR1 is GTSNPN and CDR2 SVGIG (reference sequence). The DNA of the CDR3 is TGTGCCTGGAGTGTTCAGGTTAACTATGGCTACACCTTC. It specifies CAWSVQVNYGYTF.

The V and J genes are TRBV28 and TRBJ2-2; 9 bases line up with TRBD1. Germline CDR1 MDHEN, CDR2 SYDVKM. The CDR3 has 14 residues. V shed 8 bases and J 6 bases; nucleotides not matched to a gene: 7. The CDR3 sequence: CASREGQGPGELFF. The CDR3 nucleotides are TGTGCCAGCCGCGAGGGACAGGGCCCCGGGGAGCTGTTTTTT.

With regard to this clone: One end of the junction does not line up with germline, which may come from a read error. The chain is built from TRBV9 and TRBJ1-1, with 7 nucleotides matching TRBD1. The CDR3 contains 15 residues. Germline V CDR1 and CDR2: SGDLS, YYNGEE. CDR3 protein: CANSEGDRLNTEAFF. DNA for the CDR3: TGTGCCAACAGCGAGGGGGACAGACTGAACACTGAAGCTTTCTTT.

This rearrangement joins TRBV4-1 to TRBJ2-7; 9 bases fit TRBD1. In germline, CDR1 is MGHRA, CDR2 YSYEKL. The CDR3 contains 16 residues. The trim removed 4 bases at V and 5 bases at J, leaving 12 bases unmatched. The CDR3 is CASSLIPGQGKDEQYF. As DNA, the CDR3 is TGCGCCAGCAGCCTCATACCGGGACAGGGCAAGGACGAGCAGTACTTC.

This clone was found once. CDR3 coding DNA: TGTGCCAGCTCGAATGGGGGCTCGGATGAAAAACTGTTTTTT. As protein: CASSNGGSDEKLFF. This sequence joins TRBV28 and TRBJ1-4; D may be TRBD1 (6 bases). Germline CDR1 and CDR2: MDHEN and SYDVKM. Trimming stripped 8 bases from V and 6 bases from J, with 16 bases between. The CDR3 spans 14 residues.

The chain couples TRBV24-1 to TRBJ1-2; no clear D gene. Trimming cost V 0 bases and J 6 bases, with 10 bases left between them. Germline V gives CDR1 KGHDR, CDR2 SFDVKD. The CDR3 extends over 14 amino acids. Written as DNA, the CDR3 is TGTGCCACCAGTGATTTGCTGGGTCGGGATGGCTACACCTTC. Translating gives CATSDLLGRDGYTF.